These 16 T cell receptor beta chains share one sample of origin, sequenced in a study of post-analysis software for immune sequencing data. Overall study results and limits: Higher frequency in patients than in controls was seen for about five TRBV segments, with TRBV5-6, TRBV5-1 and TRBV20-1 among them.

TCR beta libraries were prepared from cDNA with unique molecular identifiers. Using its own MiXCR run on the PCR reads, TCRdb lists one record per CDR3 protein. The sample yields around 500,000 distinct CDR3 sequences, around 36% seen once. Their target antigens are unknown. The sequenced material came from blood. The source of these receptors is a girl between 2 and 17 years old with multiple sclerosis.

This clonotype was seen a handful of times. This chain links TRBV20-1 with TRBJ2-5; D not certain. The CDR3 runs 12 residues. Trimming took off 3 bases at V and 7 bases at J, with 12 bases between the two ends. The germline V gene has CDR1 DFQATT and CDR2 SNEGSKA (reference sequence). The CDR3 DNA follows: TGCAGTGCTAGGGACGGGTGGGGGACCCAGTACTTC. Its translation is CSARDGWGTQYF.

This clonotype came up a few times. V gene TRBV20-1 combines with J gene TRBJ2-4; TRBD1 agrees at 9 bases. Germline V gene data show CDR1 as DFQATT and CDR2 as SNEGSKA (reference sequence). CDR3 length equals 21 residues. V was pared by 3 bases and J by 0 bases, with 21 bases of the junction left unmatched. In DNA, the CDR3 is TGCAGTGCTAGGATTTCCCCCCCGGGACAGGGCACACACTTAGCCAAAAACATTCAGTACTTC. It translates to CSARISPPGQGTHLAKNIQYF.

This clonotype turned up a few times. This chain uses TRBV5-6 with TRBJ2-3; D may be TRBD2 (6 bases). The germline V and J ends were trimmed by 3 bases and 4 bases, with 15 bases remaining between them. Germline CDR1 and CDR2: SGHDT and YYEEEE. The CDR3 is made up of 15 amino acids. The CDR3 region has the DNA TGTGCCAGCAGCTGGGGCGGGAACCAGGCAGATACGCAGTATTTT. It translates to CASSWGGNQADTQYF.

The chain couples TRBV5-1 to TRBJ2-3, with D possibly matching TRBD2 (5 bases). This CDR3 has 16 amino acids. Deletions cut 0 bases from V and 0 bases from J, with 11 bases between. From germline, CDR1 is SGHRS and CDR2 YFSETQ. The CDR3 DNA reads TGCGCCAGCAGCTTGGCCGGCAGCGGTAGCACAGATACGCAGTATTTT. This codes for CASSLAGSGSTDTQYF.

The V and J genes are TRBV5-6 and TRBJ1-2, with unresolved D. This CDR3 region has 16 residues. Between the trimmed V and J ends, which lost 2 bases and 8 bases, there was a span of 22 bases. Looked up from germline, CDR1 is SGHDT and CDR2 is YYEEEE. The CDR3 here is CASSLSGEPDLEGYTF. In DNA form, the CDR3 reads TGTGCCAGCAGCTTATCCGGCGAGCCGGATCTTGAGGGCTACACCTTC.

This chain connects TRBV12-3 or TRBV12-4 to TRBJ1-2; possible D gene TRBD1, 6 bases. The CDR3 is 14 amino acids. Trimming pared 4 bases from V and 6 bases from J, leaving 15 bases between. In nucleotides, the CDR3 is TGTGCCAGCAGTTGGCAGGGGCCAAGGGATGGCTACACCTTC. Protein sequence: CASSWQGPRDGYTF.

Note on this clonotype: At one end, the junction sequence differs from germline, possibly due to a read error. This chain joins TRBV5-5 and TRBJ2-6; 8 positions agree with TRBD1. Germline V gene sequence: CDR1 SGHKS, CDR2 YYEKEE (reference sequence). The CDR3 length is 18 residues. The CDR3 sequence: CASSPGQGISSGANVRTF. CDR3 nucleotide sequence: TGTGCCAGCAGCCCTGGACAGGGAATTAGCTCTGGGGCCAACGTCCGGACTTTC.

This clonotype was seen ten or more times. The gene calls are TRBV29-1 and TRBJ1-1; D possibly corresponds to TRBD1 (5 bases). The CDR3 loop spans 16 amino acids. Trimming pared 5 bases from V and 4 bases from J, leaving 23 bases between. Looked up from germline, CDR1 is SQVTM and CDR2 is ANQGSEA. The CDR3 spells CSVWKGPTPGGTEAFF. Here the CDR3 DNA reads TGCAGCGTTTGGAAGGGACCTACCCCCGGGGGCACTGAAGCTTTCTTT.

The rearrangement joins TRBV20-1 to TRBJ2-6, with TRBD2 matching over 9 bases. Germline V gene data show CDR1 as DFQATT and CDR2 as SNEGSKA (reference sequence). After removal of 0 bases from V and 0 bases from J, the junction contained 6 bases not matched to a gene. CDR3 length: 18 residues. The CDR3 sequence is CSARDSTSGFSGANVLTF. The CDR3 bases are TGCAGTGCTAGAGATAGTACTAGCGGGTTCTCTGGGGCCAACGTCCTGACTTTC.

This clonotype was counted a few times. The gene calls are TRBV6-1 and TRBJ2-5; 9 nucleotides align to TRBD2. From germline, CDR1 is MNHNS and CDR2 SASEGT. Unmatched junction bases numbered 8, after V lost 8 bases and J lost 7 bases. The CDR3 covers 13 residues. CDR3 DNA: TGTGCCAGCTGGCGGGGGGGCCTAGGGACCCAGTACTTC. Protein sequence: CASWRGGLGTQYF.

In this sample, this clonotype turned up many times. The chain carries TRBV5-6 and TRBJ2-5; a weak D match, TRBD2 (6 bases). From germline, CDR1 is SGHDT and CDR2 YYEEEE. CDR3 length: 14 residues. The ends were cut back, 0 bases at V and 5 bases at J, with 11 bases in the middle. The CDR3 region has the DNA TGTGCCAGCAGCTTGGGAGTAGGAGGGGAGACCCAGTACTTC. It codes for CASSLGVGGETQYF.

In its sample, this clonotype was seen once. The J gene is TRBJ1-1, the V gene TRBV10-2; perhaps TRBD1 as D (5 bases). The germline V gene encodes CDR1 WSHSY and CDR2 SAAADI. The CDR3 extends over 14 amino acids. The V gene lost 10 bases and the J gene lost 1 base, with 16 bases spanning the gap. The CDR3 DNA sequence: TGCGCCATCTCATCCGACAGACGGAACACTGAAGCTTTCTTT. It codes for CAISSDRRNTEAFF.

The chain joins TRBV20-1 to TRBJ1-1; possibly TRBD1 for D (6 bases). This CDR3 is built from 12 residues. The V and J ends lost 3 bases and 6 bases respectively, with 11 bases between them. CDR1 and CDR2 from the germline V gene are DFQATT and SNEGSKA (reference sequence). CDR3 DNA: TGCAGTGCTAGGAAACAGGGAGCTGAAGCTTTCTTT. Translating gives CSARKQGAEAFF.

This clonotype was picked up many times. The V gene is TRBV12-3 or TRBV12-4, the J gene TRBJ1-6; 9 nucleotides match TRBD1. The CDR3 consists of 16 residues. V trimming: 3 bases; J trimming: 0 bases; junction bases outside the gene matches: 0. The CDR3 sequence is CASSLGQGSYNSPLHF. The CDR3 coding sequence is TGTGCCAGCAGTTTGGGACAGGGCTCCTATAATTCACCCCTCCACTTT.

The CDR3 loop is CASRGGLRDNEQFF. CDR3 DNA: TGTGCCAGCAGGGGAGGGCTTAGGGATAATGAGCAGTTCTTC. This chain joins TRBV3-1 and TRBJ2-1; TRBD2 matches 7 bases. Germline CDR1 reads LGHDT; CDR2 reads YNNKEL (reference sequence). The junction had 9 bases not matched to a gene; V was cut back by 6 bases and J by 7 bases. CDR3 size: 14 residues.

This clonotype turned up a few times. The chain carries TRBV15 and TRBJ1-2, with D hard to call. Looked up from germline, CDR1 is LNHNV and CDR2 is YYDKDF (reference sequence). Trimming removed 0 bases from V and 6 bases from J, with 8 bases in between. CDR3 size: 13 residues. The CDR3 reads CATSRERINGYTF. The CDR3 nucleotides read TGTGCCACCAGCAGAGAGCGTATTAATGGCTACACCTTC.